The clone carrying this T cell receptor (beta chain) was picked up one time. The source of the sample is a study of cytomegalovirus exposure and HLA in healthy donors. Study background: Of the donors genotyped, approximately 430 in all, 75% to 90% fell in the Caucasian-associated ancestry cluster.

There were likely unrecorded immune exposures, though donors were nominally healthy when sampled. Primers included in the PCR were 60 Vbeta and 13 Jbeta primers. Repertoires were generated with immunoSEQ multiplex PCR, while TCRdb's copy carries only in-frame clones and drops some. The sample records 140,000 or so clones, approximately 80% being singletons. The CDR3 sequence is 16 residues long. Germline loops: CDR1 GTSNPN, CDR2 SVGIG (reference sequence). The J segment lost 1 base and the V segment lost 5 bases, leaving 9 bases of the junction unmatched. The sequenced material came from PBMCs. The receptor was derived from a woman aged 18-30 years in good health and CMV-seropositive. The chain combines TRBV30 with TRBJ2-2, with 8 nucleotides matching TRBD2. CDR3 bases: TGTGCCTGGGAGCGTCCGGGACTAGTGAACACCGGGGAGCTGTTTTTT. The encoded protein is CAWERPGLVNTGELFF.